Listed below are T cell receptor beta chains from one sample, sequenced in a study of T cell responses to AZD1222 COVID-19 vaccine. Using immunoSEQ multiplex PCR, the repertoire was profiled, and TCRdb retains in-frame clones only, with some absent. The sample records approximately 150,000 clones, 86% being singletons. The source was peripheral blood, collected 28 days after the second AZD1222 dose. The receptors here all came from an adult who received the AZD1222 COVID-19 vaccine. Both conserved end residues are part of each CDR3. The order of the fields is D gene, clone size, J gene, V gene, CDR3 DNA, CDR3 protein. A D gene is named only where the DNA matches it firmly. Clone size is stated in some rows and not others, as once, few, many or a class when expanded.

D: .; size: .; J: TRBJ2-1; V: TRBV30; DNA: TGTGCCTGGAACTGGGGGGGCGGCAATGAGCAGTTCTTC; CDR3: CAWNWGGGNEQFF
D: .; size: .; J: TRBJ2-1; V: TRBV30; DNA: TGTGCCGGACTTGGGGGGAGACCACAAGTGTATAATGAGCAGTTCTTC; CDR3: CAGLGGRPQVYNEQFF
D: .; size: .; J: TRBJ1-6; V: TRBV14; DNA: TGTGCCAGCAGCACGCTGACCGCGAGCTCCTATAATTCACCCCTCCACTTT; CDR3: CASSTLTASSYNSPLHF
D: TRBD1; size: .; J: TRBJ2-7; V: TRBV29-1; DNA: TGCAGCGTTGGGCCTCCACCGGGACAGGGGGACCCCTACGAGCAGTACTTC; CDR3: CSVGPPPGQGDPYEQYF
D: .; size: .; J: TRBJ2-1; V: TRBV2; DNA: TGTGCCAGCAACAACCGGGACTCCCACAATGAGCAGTTCTTC; CDR3: CASNNRDSHNEQFF
D: .; size: .; J: TRBJ1-4; V: TRBV5-6; DNA: TGTGCCAGCAGCTCCCGTGGGGCAAATGAAAAACTGTTTTTT; CDR3: CASSSRGANEKLFF
D: .; size: .; J: TRBJ1-1; V: TRBV27; DNA: TGTGCCAGCAGTACGAGGGACCAAAGAGAAGCTTTCTTT; CDR3: CASSTRDQREAFF
D: TRBD1; size: .; J: TRBJ1-1; V: TRBV12-3/TRBV12-4; DNA: TGTGCCAGCAGTTCCGACAGGGGAACTGAAGCTTTCTTT; CDR3: CASSSDRGTEAFF
D: .; size: few; J: TRBJ2-7; V: TRBV18; DNA: TGTGCCAGCTCACTGACGCAGGCGGGCGAGCAGTACTTC; CDR3: CASSLTQAGEQYF
D: .; size: .; J: TRBJ1-1; V: TRBV6-4; DNA: TGTGCCAGCAGTGAGTTAATGAACACTGAAGCTTTCTTT; CDR3: CASSELMNTEAFF
D: .; size: .; J: TRBJ1-1; V: TRBV6-5; DNA: TGTGCCAGCAGTTTATCCGGCACTGAAGCTTTCTTT; CDR3: CASSLSGTEAFF
D: .; size: .; J: TRBJ1-1; V: TRBV5-1; DNA: TGCGCCAGCAGCTTCCGAGCGAACACTGAAGCTTTCTTT; CDR3: CASSFRANTEAFF
D: .; size: .; J: TRBJ1-4; V: TRBV10-3; DNA: TGTGCCATCGGTCCGAGTGGGGCAGCTAATGAAAAACTGTTTTTT; CDR3: CAIGPSGAANEKLFF
D: .; size: .; J: TRBJ1-3; V: TRBV18; DNA: TGTGCCAGCTCACCACCGACAGTCTCTGGAAACACCATATATTTT; CDR3: CASSPPTVSGNTIYF
D: .; size: .; J: TRBJ1-6; V: TRBV30; DNA: TGTGCCTGGACCGGGGGTGGGGCTCCCCGTTCCTATAATTCACCCCTCCACTTT; CDR3: CAWTGGGAPRSYNSPLHF
D: TRBD2; size: .; J: TRBJ2-3; V: TRBV30; DNA: TGTGCCTGGAGCATCCTCTCTAGCGGGGGGAAGACGCAGTATTTT; CDR3: CAWSILSSGGKTQYF
D: TRBD1; size: .; J: TRBJ1-2; V: TRBV28; DNA: TGTGCCAGCAGTTTTCTAGCACCCGGACAGGACTATGGCTACACCTTC; CDR3: CASSFLAPGQDYGYTF
D: .; size: .; J: TRBJ1-1; V: TRBV10-3; DNA: TGTGCCATCAGTGAAGCGTGGAACACTGAAGCTTTCTTT; CDR3: CAISEAWNTEAFF
D: TRBD1; size: once; J: TRBJ1-4; V: TRBV19; DNA: TGTGCCAGTAGTGGACAGGGATCTAATGAAAAACTGTTTTTT; CDR3: CASSGQGSNEKLFF
D: .; size: .; J: TRBJ2-4; V: TRBV19; DNA: TGTGCCAGTAGTAAGGTTTTGGGCCAGCCAAACATTCAGTACTTC; CDR3: CASSKVLGQPNIQYF
D: .; size: .; J: TRBJ2-6; V: TRBV19; DNA: TGTGCCAGTAGTATAGGCGGGCAGACTGGGGCCAACGTCCTGACTTTC; CDR3: CASSIGGQTGANVLTF
D: .; size: .; J: TRBJ1-3; V: TRBV6-6; DNA: TGTGCCAGCAGTACCCGTGGGACGGGAAACACCATATATTTT; CDR3: CASSTRGTGNTIYF
D: .; size: .; J: TRBJ1-1; V: TRBV20-1; DNA: TGCAGTGCTAGTTACAGCACTGAAGCTTTCTTT; CDR3: CSASYSTEAFF
D: .; size: .; J: TRBJ2-3; V: TRBV11-3; DNA: TGTGCCAGCAGCTTAGAAAGCGCCGGGGCAGATACGCAGTATTTT; CDR3: CASSLESAGADTQYF
D: .; size: few; J: TRBJ1-4; V: TRBV21-1; DNA: TGTGCCAGCAGAGTATCGGACAGGGTCCTTTGGGCAACTAATGAAAAACTGTTTTTT; CDR3: CASRVSDRVLWATNEKLFF
D: .; size: .; J: TRBJ1-5; V: TRBV10-3; DNA: TGTGCCATCAGTGAAAGGGGGGATCAGCCCCAGCATTTT; CDR3: CAISERGDQPQHF
D: TRBD1; size: few; J: TRBJ1-5; V: TRBV15; DNA: TGTGCCACCAGCAGACCCGACAGGGGGTATGAAGGCAATCAGCCCCAGCATTTT; CDR3: CATSRPDRGYEGNQPQHF
D: .; size: once; J: TRBJ2-1; V: TRBV3-1/TRBV3-2; DNA: TGTGCCAGCAGCCAAGATTCGATATCCTACAATGAGCAGTTCTTC; CDR3: CASSQDSISYNEQFF
D: TRBD1; size: .; J: TRBJ1-2; V: TRBV6-2/TRBV6-3; DNA: TGTGCCAGCAGTCAAGGGACAGGGGCTGGCTACACCTTC; CDR3: CASSQGTGAGYTF
D: .; size: once; J: TRBJ1-2; V: TRBV28; DNA: TGTGCCAGCAGTTTCGGCCTCTATGGCTACACCTTC; CDR3: CASSFGLYGYTF
D: TRBD2; size: once; J: TRBJ2-3; V: TRBV5-1; DNA: TGCGCCAGCAGCTTGTTGGCTAGCGGGGGCACAGATACGCAGTATTTT; CDR3: CASSLLASGGTDTQYF
D: .; size: .; J: TRBJ2-7; V: TRBV7-9; DNA: TGTGCCAGCAGCTTAGCGACTGGACTCCTCTACGAGCAGTACTTC; CDR3: CASSLATGLLYEQYF
D: .; size: .; J: TRBJ2-5; V: TRBV5-1; DNA: TGCGCCAGCCATGTAGGCGCGGGGAGCGGTGAAGAGACCCAGTACTTC; CDR3: CASHVGAGSGEETQYF
D: .; size: .; J: TRBJ1-3; V: TRBV30; DNA: TGTGCCTGGGGTCGGGGGGTAGGTGGAAACACCATATATTTT; CDR3: CAWGRGVGGNTIYF
D: TRBD1; size: .; J: TRBJ1-2; V: TRBV30; DNA: TGTGGAACTGGACGGCCGATGACAGGGATGAAAGGCTACACCTTC; CDR3: CGTGRPMTGMKGYTF
D: .; size: .; J: TRBJ1-2; V: TRBV6-2/TRBV6-3; DNA: TGTGCCAGCAGCCTCTCCGGGACGGAGAGTCTAAACTATGGCTACACCTTC; CDR3: CASSLSGTESLNYGYTF
D: TRBD1; size: .; J: TRBJ1-2; V: TRBV28; DNA: TGTGCCAGCACCACCTGGGACAGGGCGGAAGCTAACTATGGCTACACCTTC; CDR3: CASTTWDRAEANYGYTF
D: TRBD1; size: .; J: TRBJ2-3; V: TRBV7-9; DNA: TGTGCCGCCTCCAGGGGGCTCAGCACAGATACGCAGTATTTT; CDR3: CAASRGLSTDTQYF
D: .; size: .; J: TRBJ1-1; V: TRBV4-2; DNA: TGTGCCAGCAGCCAAGTTGGGGGCTACGGCACTGAAGCTTTCTTT; CDR3: CASSQVGGYGTEAFF
D: .; size: once; J: TRBJ1-6; V: TRBV28; DNA: TGTGCCAGCAGTGGACAGAGGAATTCACCCCTCCACTTT; CDR3: CASSGQRNSPLHF
D: .; size: .; J: TRBJ1-2; V: TRBV7-9; DNA: TGTGCCAGCAGCTTAGACATCTATGGCTACACCTTC; CDR3: CASSLDIYGYTF
D: .; size: once; J: TRBJ2-3; V: TRBV9; DNA: TGTGCCAGCAGCCCCCACCGGGCGACAGATACGCAGTATTTT; CDR3: CASSPHRATDTQYF
D: TRBD1; size: .; J: TRBJ1-1; V: TRBV28; DNA: TGTGCCAGCAGTCCGCACAGGGGGCTCGGCACTGAAGCTTTCTTT; CDR3: CASSPHRGLGTEAFF
D: TRBD1; size: .; J: TRBJ1-4; V: TRBV29-1; DNA: TGCAGCGCCGAGGGACAGGGGGCAGAAGGAAAACTGTTTTTT; CDR3: CSAEGQGAEGKLFF
D: .; size: .; J: TRBJ2-1; V: TRBV21-1; DNA: TGTGCCAGCAGCAGAGTAGCGGGAGGGCCTGAATCCTACAATGAGCAGTTCTTC; CDR3: CASSRVAGGPESYNEQFF
D: .; size: once; J: TRBJ2-5; V: TRBV6-1; DNA: TGTGCCAGCAGTGAAGGGACATCCGTCACCCAGTACTTC; CDR3: CASSEGTSVTQYF
D: TRBD1; size: .; J: TRBJ1-4; V: TRBV18; DNA: TGTGCCAGCTCCGCAGACAGGGGGGCTATCCTTTTT; CDR3: CASSADRGAILF
D: .; size: .; J: TRBJ2-1; V: TRBV28; DNA: TGTGCCAGCAGTTTAACTGACTCCAATGAGCAGTTCTTC; CDR3: CASSLTDSNEQFF
D: .; size: .; J: TRBJ2-1; V: TRBV7-8; DNA: TGTGCCAGCAGCCCCGAGAGGAGGGTTCGCAATGAGCAGTTCTTC; CDR3: CASSPERRVRNEQFF
D: .; size: .; J: TRBJ1-2; V: TRBV29-1; DNA: TGCAGCGTTGCTCAGGGCCGCGCTAACTATGGCTACACCTTC; CDR3: CSVAQGRANYGYTF
D: TRBD2; size: .; J: TRBJ2-3; V: TRBV28; DNA: TGTGCCAGCAGCTCCCATGCAGCGGGGGGGAGTCATACGCAGTATTTT; CDR3: CASSSHAAGGSHTQYF
D: .; size: .; J: TRBJ2-7; V: TRBV21-1; DNA: TGTGCCAGCAGCTCAAAGCGATCCCGGATTGCATACGAGCAGTACTTC; CDR3: CASSSKRSRIAYEQYF
D: TRBD1; size: .; J: TRBJ2-7; V: TRBV4-1; DNA: TGCGCCAGCAGCCAAGATCCCACGACAGGGCATGAGTACTTC; CDR3: CASSQDPTTGHEYF
D: TRBD2; size: .; J: TRBJ2-1; V: TRBV6-1; DNA: TGTGCCAGCAGTGGCCGGACTAGCGGCCGATGGACTTACAATGAGCAGTTCTTC; CDR3: CASSGRTSGRWTYNEQFF